This T cell receptor (beta chain) was recorded in a study of identical twins. This clonotype has more than one count but fewer than ten. TCRdb fed the 5' RACE reads into MiXCR, producing one record per CDR3 protein. This table holds fewer than 900,000 distinct CDR3 sequences, 21% found once. CDR3 size: 12 residues. Trimming cost V 6 bases and J 5 bases, with 12 bases left between them. The V gene's germline CDR1 is SGHRS and CDR2 YFSETQ. These same data were also listed under a study on T cells expressing NK-cell markers. That work adds: The authors restricted sorting to alpha-beta TCR T cells with an anti-gamma-delta TCR antibody in several experiments. There remained a lack of clarity about HCMV specificity of expanded NKG2C+ T cell clones.

The rearrangement uses TRBV5-1 and TRBJ2-7, with TRBD2 as a possible D gene (5 bases). The TCR comes from a young woman in good health. The specimen sequenced was PBMCs. The CDR3 region is CASTYTGNEQYF. CDR3 coding DNA: TGCGCCAGCACCTATACGGGGAACGAGCAGTACTTC.